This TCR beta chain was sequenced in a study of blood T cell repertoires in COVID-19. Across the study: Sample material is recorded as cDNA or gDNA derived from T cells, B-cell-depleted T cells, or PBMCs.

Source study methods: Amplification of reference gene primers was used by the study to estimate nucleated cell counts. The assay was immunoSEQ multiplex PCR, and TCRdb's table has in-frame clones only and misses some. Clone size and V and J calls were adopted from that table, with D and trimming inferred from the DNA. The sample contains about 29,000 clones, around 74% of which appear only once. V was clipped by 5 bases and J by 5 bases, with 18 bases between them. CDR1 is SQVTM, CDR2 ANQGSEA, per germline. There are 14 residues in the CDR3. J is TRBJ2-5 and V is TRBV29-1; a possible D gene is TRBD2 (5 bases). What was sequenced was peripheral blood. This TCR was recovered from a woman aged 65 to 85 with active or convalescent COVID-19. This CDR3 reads CSVHPAVKPETQYF. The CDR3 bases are TGCAGCGTTCATCCAGCGGTCAAACCGGAGACCCAGTACTTC.